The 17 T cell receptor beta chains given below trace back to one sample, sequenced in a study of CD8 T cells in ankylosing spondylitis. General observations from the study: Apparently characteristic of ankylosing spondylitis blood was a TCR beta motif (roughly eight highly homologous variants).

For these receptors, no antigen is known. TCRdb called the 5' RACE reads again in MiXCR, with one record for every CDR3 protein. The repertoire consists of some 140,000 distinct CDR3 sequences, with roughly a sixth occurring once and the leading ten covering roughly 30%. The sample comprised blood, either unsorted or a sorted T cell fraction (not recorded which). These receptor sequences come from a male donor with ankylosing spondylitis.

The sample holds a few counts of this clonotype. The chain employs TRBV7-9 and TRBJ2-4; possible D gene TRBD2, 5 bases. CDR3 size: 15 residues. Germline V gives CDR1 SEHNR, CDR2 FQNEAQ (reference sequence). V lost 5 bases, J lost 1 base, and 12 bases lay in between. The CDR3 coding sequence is TGTGCCAGCAGCGAGACTACTGGGGCCAAAAACATTCAGTACTTC. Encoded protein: CASSETTGAKNIQYF.

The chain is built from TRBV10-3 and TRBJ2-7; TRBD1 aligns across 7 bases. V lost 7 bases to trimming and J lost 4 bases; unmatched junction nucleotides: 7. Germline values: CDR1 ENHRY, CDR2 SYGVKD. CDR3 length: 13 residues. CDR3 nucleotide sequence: TGTGCCATCATGCCAGGGACAGAGTACGAGCAGTACTTC. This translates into CAIMPGTEYEQYF.

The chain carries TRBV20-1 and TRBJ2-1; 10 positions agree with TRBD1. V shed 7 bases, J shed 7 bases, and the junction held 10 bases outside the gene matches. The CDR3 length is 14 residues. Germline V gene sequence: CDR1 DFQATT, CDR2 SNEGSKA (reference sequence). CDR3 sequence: CSGTGTGERNEQFF. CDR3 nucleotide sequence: TGCAGTGGGACCGGGACAGGGGAAAGGAATGAGCAGTTCTTC.

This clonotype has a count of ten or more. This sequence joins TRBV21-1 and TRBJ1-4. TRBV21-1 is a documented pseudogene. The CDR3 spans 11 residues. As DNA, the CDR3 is TGTGCCAGCAGCAAAGAGGAAAAACTGTTTTTT. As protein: CASSKEEKLFF.

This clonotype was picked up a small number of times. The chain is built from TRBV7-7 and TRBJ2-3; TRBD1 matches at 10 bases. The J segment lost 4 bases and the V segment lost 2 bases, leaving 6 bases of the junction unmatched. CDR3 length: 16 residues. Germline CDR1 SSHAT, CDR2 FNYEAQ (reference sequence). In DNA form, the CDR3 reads TGTGCCAGCAGCTTAACGGACAGGGGGTTCGCAGATACGCAGTATTTT. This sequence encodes CASSLTDRGFADTQYF.

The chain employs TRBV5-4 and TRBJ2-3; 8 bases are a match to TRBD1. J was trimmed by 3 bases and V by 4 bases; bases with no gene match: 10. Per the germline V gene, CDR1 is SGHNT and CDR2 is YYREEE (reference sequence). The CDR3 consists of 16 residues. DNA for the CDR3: TGTGCCAGCAGCGCGCGAGACAGGGGTTTAACAGATACGCAGTATTTT. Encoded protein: CASSARDRGLTDTQYF.

DNA of the CDR3: TGTGCCAGCAGTTTTATAGCGGGAGGTTATGACGAGCAGTACTTC. Its protein is CASSFIAGGYDEQYF. J is TRBJ2-7 and V is TRBV27; TRBD2 aligns across 10 bases. Losses at the gene ends were 3 bases for V and 5 bases for J; bases not matched to a gene: 7. Germline-derived CDR1 and CDR2 are MNHEY and SMNVEV (reference sequence). The CDR3 loop spans 15 amino acids.

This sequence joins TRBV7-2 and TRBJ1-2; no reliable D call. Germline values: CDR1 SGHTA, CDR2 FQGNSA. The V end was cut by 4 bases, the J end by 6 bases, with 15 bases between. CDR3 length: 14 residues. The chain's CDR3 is CASSSPSGVDGYTF. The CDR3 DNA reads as TGTGCCAGCAGCTCCCCGTCTGGGGTTGATGGCTACACCTTC.

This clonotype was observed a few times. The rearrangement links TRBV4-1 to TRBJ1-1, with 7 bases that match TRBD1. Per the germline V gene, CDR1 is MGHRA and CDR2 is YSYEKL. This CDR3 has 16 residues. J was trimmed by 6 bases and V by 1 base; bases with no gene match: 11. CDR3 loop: CASSQAQGPRLAEAFF. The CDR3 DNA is TGCGCCAGCAGCCAAGCACAGGGGCCTCGTCTAGCTGAAGCTTTCTTT.

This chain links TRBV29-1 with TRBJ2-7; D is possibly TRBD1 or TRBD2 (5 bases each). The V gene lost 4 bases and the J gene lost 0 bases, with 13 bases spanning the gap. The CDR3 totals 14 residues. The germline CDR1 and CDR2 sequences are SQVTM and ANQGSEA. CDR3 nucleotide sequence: TGCAGCGTTGCCGACGGGACGGGCTCCTACGAGCAGTACTTC. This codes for CSVADGTGSYEQYF.

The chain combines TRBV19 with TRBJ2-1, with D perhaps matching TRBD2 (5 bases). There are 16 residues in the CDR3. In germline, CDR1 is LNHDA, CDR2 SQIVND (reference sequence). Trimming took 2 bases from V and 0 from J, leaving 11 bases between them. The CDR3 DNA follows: TGTGCCAGTAGTATAAGTGGTGGGAGCTCCTACAATGAGCAGTTCTTC. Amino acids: CASSISGGSSYNEQFF.

The DNA for the CDR3 is TGTGCCAGCAGCTCGTCGGACTATCTGAGTCAGCCCCAGCATTTT. Translation gives CASSSSDYLSQPQHF. The rearrangement links TRBV28 to TRBJ1-5, with D unclear. The ends were cut back, 6 bases at V and 6 bases at J, with 18 bases in the middle. CDR1 and CDR2 from the germline V gene are MDHEN and SYDVKM. The CDR3 spans 15 residues.

DNA of the CDR3: TGTGCCAGCAGTCAAAGACAGTATCAGGATGAGCAGTTCTTC. It specifies CASSQRQYQDEQFF. The V call is TRBV12-3 or TRBV12-4, the J call TRBJ2-1; D perhaps matches TRBD1 (5 bases). The CDR3 is 14 residues long. V dropped 5 bases and J dropped 8 bases, with 16 bases sitting between them.

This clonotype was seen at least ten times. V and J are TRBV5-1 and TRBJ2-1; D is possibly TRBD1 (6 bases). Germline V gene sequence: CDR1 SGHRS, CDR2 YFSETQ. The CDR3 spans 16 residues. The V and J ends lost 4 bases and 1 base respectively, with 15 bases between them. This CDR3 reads CASSLGQGESYNEQFF. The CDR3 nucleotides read TGCGCCAGCAGCCTGGGACAAGGTGAATCCTACAATGAGCAGTTCTTC.

CDR3 nucleotide sequence: TGCAGCGTTGAAGGGAGAACGGCCAAAAACATTCAGTACTTC. Amino acid sequence: CSVEGRTAKNIQYF. V gene TRBV29-1 combines with J gene TRBJ2-4; D is undetermined. Germline V lookup: CDR1 SQVTM, CDR2 ANQGSEA. The V end was cut by 1 base, the J end by 1 base, with 8 bases between. The CDR3 has 14 residues.

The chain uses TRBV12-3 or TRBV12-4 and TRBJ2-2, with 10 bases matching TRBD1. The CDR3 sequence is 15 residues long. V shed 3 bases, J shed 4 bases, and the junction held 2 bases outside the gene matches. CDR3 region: CASSFDRGLTGELFF. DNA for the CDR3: TGTGCCAGCAGTTTTGACAGGGGGCTCACCGGGGAGCTGTTTTTT.

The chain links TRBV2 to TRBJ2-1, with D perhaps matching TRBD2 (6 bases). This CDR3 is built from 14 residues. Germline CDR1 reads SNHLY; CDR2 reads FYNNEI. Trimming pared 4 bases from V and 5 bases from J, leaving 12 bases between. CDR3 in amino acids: CASSGGAGNNEQFF. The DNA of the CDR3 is TGTGCCAGCAGTGGTGGGGCGGGGAACAATGAGCAGTTCTTC.